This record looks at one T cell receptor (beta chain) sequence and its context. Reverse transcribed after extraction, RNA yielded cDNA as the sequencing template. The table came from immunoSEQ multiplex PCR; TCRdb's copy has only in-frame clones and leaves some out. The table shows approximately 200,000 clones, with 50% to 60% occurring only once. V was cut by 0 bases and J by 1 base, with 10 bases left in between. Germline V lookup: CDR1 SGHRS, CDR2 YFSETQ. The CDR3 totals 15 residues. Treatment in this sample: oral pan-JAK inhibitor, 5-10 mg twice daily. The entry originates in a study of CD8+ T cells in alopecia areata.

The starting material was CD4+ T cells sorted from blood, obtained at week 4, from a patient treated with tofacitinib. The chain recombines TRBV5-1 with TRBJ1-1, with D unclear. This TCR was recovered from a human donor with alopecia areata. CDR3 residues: CASSLGRAGNTEAFF. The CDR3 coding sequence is TGCGCCAGCAGCTTGGGGCGGGCGGGGAACACTGAAGCTTTCTTT.